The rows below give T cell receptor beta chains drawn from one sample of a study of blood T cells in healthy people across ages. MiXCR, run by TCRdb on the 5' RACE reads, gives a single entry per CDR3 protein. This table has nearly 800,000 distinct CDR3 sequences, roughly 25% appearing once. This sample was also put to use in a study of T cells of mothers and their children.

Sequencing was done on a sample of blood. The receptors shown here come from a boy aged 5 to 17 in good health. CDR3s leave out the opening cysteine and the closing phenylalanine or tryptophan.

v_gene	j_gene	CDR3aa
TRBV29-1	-	SVERDIYNEQF
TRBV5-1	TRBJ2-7	ASSIRGVNEQY
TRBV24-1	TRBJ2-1	APQGTLLPLDNEQF
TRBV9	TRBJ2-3	ASSALAGGPDTQY
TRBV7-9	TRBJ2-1	ASGSLLGDRGDEQF
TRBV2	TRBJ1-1	ASSVGPRGSNTEAF
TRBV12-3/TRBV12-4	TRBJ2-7	ASTSSGQSPYEQY
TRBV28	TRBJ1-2	ASSCRGLVLFSYGYT
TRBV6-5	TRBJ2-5	ASNPGDPQETQY
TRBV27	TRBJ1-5	ASSALPGGRNNQPQH
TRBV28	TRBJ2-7	ASSPPDTRALYEQY
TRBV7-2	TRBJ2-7	ASSLEVGHTEQY
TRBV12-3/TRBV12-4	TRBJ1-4	ASSTTGVSATNEKLF
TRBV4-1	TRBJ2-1	ASSQDPAGARGEQF
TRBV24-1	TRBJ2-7	ATSDPRAPGGGEQY
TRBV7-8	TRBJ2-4	ASSLRQGTDIQY
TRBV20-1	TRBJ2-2	SAIAAEQGTGELF
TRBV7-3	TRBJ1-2	ASSLRSDYGYT
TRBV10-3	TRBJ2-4	AISEVGEGGETKSIQY
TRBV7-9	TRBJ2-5	ASSSGLAGGLGETQY
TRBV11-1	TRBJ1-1	ASSLSPDGEAF
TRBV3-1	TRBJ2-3	ASSPGSSERVYTDTQY
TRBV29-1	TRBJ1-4	SVEDLTGDSGEKLF
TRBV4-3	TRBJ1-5	ASSQDRGGSNQPQH
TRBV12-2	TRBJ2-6	ASRLLGTGYPGANVLT
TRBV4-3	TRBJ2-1	ASSQGADNEQF
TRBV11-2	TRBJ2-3	ASSSGLKADTQY
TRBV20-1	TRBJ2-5	SAQRTGGETQY
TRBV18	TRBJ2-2	ASSPRSRQPNTGELF
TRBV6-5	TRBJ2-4	ASRDGGVQY
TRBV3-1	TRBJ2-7	ASSQQGTTYEQY
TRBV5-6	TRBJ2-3	ASTSSLLGSGDTQY
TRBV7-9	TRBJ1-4	ASSLGDRGLGEKLF
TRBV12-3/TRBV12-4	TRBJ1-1	ASSRADTEAF
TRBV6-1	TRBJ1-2	ASSVANLYGYT
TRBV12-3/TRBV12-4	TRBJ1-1	ASSSYGGGYTEAF
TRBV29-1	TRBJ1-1	SVYGTENTEAF
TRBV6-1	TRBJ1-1	ASTPGLFQNTEAF
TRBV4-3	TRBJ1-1	ASSHLKGNGSNTEAF
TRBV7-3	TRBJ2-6	ASSSLTQTPSGANVLT
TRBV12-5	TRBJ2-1	ASVPRASSYNEQF
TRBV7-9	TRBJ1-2	ASSRHGQGNYGYT
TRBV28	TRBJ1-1	ASRNGPSNTEAF
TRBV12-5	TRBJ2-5	AGARWGLQETQY
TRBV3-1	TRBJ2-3	ASSQGTSTDTQY
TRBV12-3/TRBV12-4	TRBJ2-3	ASSNTGTSTDTQY
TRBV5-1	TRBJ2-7	ASRGARDRGYEQY
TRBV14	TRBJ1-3	ASSTGGNTIY
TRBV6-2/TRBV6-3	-	ASSYAWSSYEQY
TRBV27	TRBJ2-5	ASSLLWEGETQY
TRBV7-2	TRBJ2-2	ASRGGAGVGTGELF
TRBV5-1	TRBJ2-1	ASSPSGLYNEQF
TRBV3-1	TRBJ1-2	ASSQGMNYGYT